This T cell receptor beta chain was recorded in a study of control samples from healthy donors and cancer patients. TCRdb's copy holds only in-frame clones and misses some; the assay was immunoSEQ multiplex PCR. The sample has 130,000 or so clones, about 90% seen once. In this sample, this clone turned up once. The CDR3 has 14 residues. Trimming removed 1 base at V and 1 base at J, with 7 bases between. In germline, CDR1 is SGHTA, CDR2 FQGNSA. This clonotype was sampled from a man between 18 and 29 years old in good health. Sequencing was carried out using blood. This chain joins TRBV7-2 and TRBJ1-1, with a possible D match to TRBD1 (5 bases). The CDR3 region is CASSLVGENTEAFF. CDR3 nucleotides: TGTGCCAGCAGCTTAGTAGGGGAGAACACTGAAGCTTTCTTT.